This TCR beta chain was identified in a study of cytomegalovirus exposure and HLA in healthy donors (dated by TCRdb to about 2017). As for the study more broadly: An earlier analysis of approximately 640 of the donors reported roughly 270 Gb of sequence data and roughly 110 million unique TCR beta sequences from about 200 million T cells. An early release covering roughly 640 HLA-typed donors comprised 250 to 350 gigabases of sequencing data and about 90 million unique TCR sequences. The genetic ancestry cluster associated with self-reported Caucasian donors included roughly four fifths of the approximately 400 genotyped donors. The aim of the study was to test whether cataloging public T cell receptors could identify signatures of past pathogen exposure. The study profiled the T cell repertoires of approximately 700 subjects by immunosequencing and related them to cytomegalovirus serostatus. Besides the first cohort of about 730 subjects, a separate validation cohort made up of around 120 different subjects was used. High-throughput TCR immunosequencing, statistical association of individual TCRs with disease status, and machine learning were combined to predict cytomegalovirus infection status. In a later analysis, previously published TCR beta repertoires from more than 500 donors were re-analyzed and high-resolution HLA genotyping was added so that TCR occurrence patterns could be studied. Rather than drawing on any new phenotypic data, the later analysis identified candidate immune exposures from TCR beta sequences and the way those sequences occurred across donors. In an earlier analysis of a few hundred of the donors, high-throughput TCR beta sequencing was used to judge whether each TCR beta V gene segment behaved as functional or pseudogenic. Donor age, sex, ethnicity and CMV serostatus were compiled alongside the repertoire data. Genome-wide SNP genotypes for about 65% of the roughly 670 donors were used in a later genetic analysis, which treated that subset as a discovery cohort. All discovery cohort repertoires had been generated using a single sequencing platform. HLA typing included class I and class II loci at four-digit resolution. The number of donors typed differed by locus, with about 629-630 for A, B, C, DRB1 and DQB1, more than 500 for DQA1, over 600 for DPA1, and roughly 450 for DPB1. About five DR-DQ haplotypes were treated as single units for association and clustering because of strong linkage in the cohort. Across 300 to 500 genotyped donors of the cohort, an average of about 240,000 unique TCR beta nucleotide sequences per donor were sequenced, and around 20% of those sequences were non-productive.

With regard to this clone: Its antigen is currently not known. Base qualities are not recorded, but no much larger clone differs from it by a single base.

What the study reported, not specific to this receptor: The only immune exposure information available for the cohort was CMV serostatus. Roughly uniform sequencing depth across donors was assumed in presence/absence analyses, although this assumption may not hold. Three of the identified cytomegalovirus-associated TCR beta chains were confirmed in vitro to be specific for cytomegalovirus antigens. This cohort had only TCR beta chains sequenced, and the lack of alpha or paired-chain data limited which features could be detected. Correlated functional status among segregating V segments might reflect linkage disequilibrium, but an unknown experimental factor could not be ruled out. A total of 150 or so TCR beta chains were listed by the study as associated with cytomegalovirus. According to a later analysis, most CMV-associated TCR beta chains appeared to be HLA-restricted, and the HLA associations seemed to be driven largely by CMV exposure. In an earlier analysis of 587 of the donors, most TCR beta V segments appeared in productive rearrangements about 87% or about 30% of the time, broadly matching IMGT annotations. The sequencing pipeline was judged likely to have produced a cluster of highly shared sequence variants as a technical artifact. Because counts were too low, around 17 rarely observed V segments, including chromosome 9 orphons, were left out of the earlier analysis of over 550 of the donors. A further reported finding was that TCR beta sequences accurately predicted the HLA-A and HLA-B alleles for most subjects in the first cohort. The authors suggested that the approach could potentially be extended to other disease states and immunological phenotypes. A later genetic analysis reported fewer N-insertions in productive TCRs among donors in an Asian-associated ancestry cluster than the approximately 670-donor mean. V-gene and J-gene trimming of TCR beta chains was associated with a missense DCLRE1C variant in a later genetic analysis, and the association was replicated in an independent cohort. Strong co-occurrence of HLA alleles, especially DR and DQ, made assigning TCR associations to individual alleles difficult. Cytomegalovirus status was reported to be diagnosed by the classifier with high specificity and sensitivity in both the original and validation cohorts. A later analysis associated approximately 17,000 TCR beta sequences with specific HLA alleles at a false discovery rate of 0.05. A later analysis found that HLA-associated TCR beta chains were more clonally expanded and had lower generation probabilities than equally common non-associated chains. A later analysis reported that several top co-occurrence clusters appeared linked to parvovirus B19, influenza, CMV and Epstein-Barr virus. In a later analysis, the rate of TCR association differed among HLA loci, with DRB1 alleles having the most associated TCRs and HLA-C alleles having the fewest. Some IMGT-functional V segments, including TRBV6-2 and TRBV6-3, could not be distinguished by the 87-base-pair reads and were therefore excluded. Most TCR sequences were observed very rarely across donors, whereas some public TCRs were present in many individuals. Because some donors lacked HLA typing at each locus, the association tests relied only on the typed subset.

The cohort consisted of some 730 healthy bone marrow donors. Cohort members were all nominally healthy when sampled, although unrecorded immune exposures were likely present. The donor tested CMV seronegative, placing the donor among the 350 or so seronegative members of the cohort. A peripheral blood sample was provided by each donor, and peripheral blood mononuclear cells were used for TCR beta sequencing. Genomic DNA was extracted from the blood cell samples with the Qiagen DNeasy Blood Extraction Kit. The germline V gene supplies CDR1 MNHNS and CDR2 SASEGT. Reading from cysteine to phenylalanine, the CDR3 counts 13 amino acids. Of all the DNA, just the CDR3 is kept, 39 bases in frame from base 1. V is trimmed back by 7 bases and J by 6 bases, and the junction contains 5 bases that no gene match accounts for. Receptors were amplified or captured by the immunoSEQ multiplex PCR assay. The multiplex PCR relied on a mix of 60 forward primers for TCR Vbeta segments and 13 reverse primers for TCR Jbeta segments. The CDR3 region of rearranged TCR beta genes was amplified from genomic DNA by a multiplex PCR assay. The amplified TCR beta libraries were sequenced on the Illumina HiSeq System as 87-base-pair reads. On the study's bioinformatics: A later analysis tallied 75 million to 85 million unique TCR beta chains across the 666 repertoires, and approximately 12 million of those chains were shared by two or more donors. To remove PCR and sequencing errors, raw reads were error-corrected and collapsed into unique sequences using a nearest-neighbor algorithm that merged closely related sequences. CDR3 sequences were aligned to IMGT reference sequences to assign V, D and J gene segments. Each retained sequence needed at least a six-nucleotide match to both a V gene segment and a J gene segment. A rearrangement counted as productive if the CDR3 had no stop codons and remained in frame with V and J, and every other rearrangement counted as non-productive. Following IMGT convention, CDR3 was defined as the stretch from the second conserved V-encoded cysteine to the conserved J-encoded phenylalanine. Sequences without an unambiguous match to a single V gene segment were excluded from the earlier analysis of almost 600 of the donors. An earlier analysis of roughly 590 of the donors called V segments functional above 56.7% productive rearrangements and segregating when the between-donor standard deviation exceeded 5%. A statistical classification framework was built for diagnosing cytomegalovirus status from the catalog of TCR beta chain sequences. In a later analysis, TCR nucleotide sequences were compared against IMGT/GENE-DB human TR gene sequences so that V and J genes could be assigned. The TCRdist pipeline was used in a later analysis to assign CDR3 sequences and most-parsimonious VDJ recombination scenarios. In a later analysis, each TCR beta chain was defined by its CDR3 amino acid sequence together with its V-gene family, and reads lacking a unique V-gene family were excluded. In a later analysis, approximately 590 highly shared, low-generation-probability nucleotide sequences were removed to address suspected cross-contamination and a sequencing artifact. In a later analysis, a clonal expansion index was calculated for each public chain from normalized within-repertoire ranks of inferred template counts. In a later analysis, generation probabilities were computed with a VDJ recombination model fitted to out-of-frame rearrangements, and the resulting probabilities were checked against IGoR. Hypergeometric tests were used in a later analysis to score TCR-TCR, TCR-HLA and TCR-CMV co-occurrence, with a repertoire-size bias correction applied to the TCR pairs. In a later analysis, false discovery rates were estimated by permuting HLA or CMV assignments 20 times. A later analysis grouped co-occurring TCRs with DBSCAN, adding TCRdist sequence similarity when clustering within HLA-allele-positive subsets. Repertoires with fewer than 30,000 or more than 120,000 public chains, plus five repertoires with anomalous nucleotide sharing, were excluded from co-occurrence clustering. The source is immuneACCESS, and TCRdb retained only in-frame sequences with V and J called. Part of the clones is not carried over; for the studies checked, unresolved V genes explain less than half of this, and the remainder is unexplained. The D gene and trimming were derived from the DNA, and the V and J assignments and clone size from that table. Counted in this sample were around 150,000 clones; over 70% of them appeared once. Together, the top ten hold roughly 1.8% of the sample.

The receptor comes from a woman in her forties in good health and CMV-seronegative. Input material: PBMCs. Recombination joined TRBV6-1 with TRBJ2-7, with TRBD2 matching 11 junction bases. The CDR3 is CASKLAGASEQYF. Here is the DNA: TGTGCCAGCAAACTAGCGGGGGCCTCCGAGCAGTACTTC.